The present T cell receptor beta chain was sequenced within a study of T cell responses to AZD1222 COVID-19 vaccine. Overall study results and limits: The donors showed a predominance of white British ancestry and of females, with possible underestimation of clonal diversity. Within unmutated variant regions lay the reported targets of nearly half of spike-specific TCRs. There were vaccine-associated CD4 TCRs across spike, dominant at 160-218 and 743-854. Only after the peak T cell response were repertoires sampled.

The CDR3 loop spans 12 amino acids. With 4 bases removed from V and 10 bases from J, the gap between germline ends came to 13 bases. A note on this clone: The target antigen is unknown.

The table came from immunoSEQ multiplex PCR; TCRdb's copy has only in-frame clones and leaves some out. The data hold 95,000 to 150,000 clones, with about 91% observed a single time. V and J are TRBV12-3 or TRBV12-4 and TRBJ1-1, with unresolved D. The specimen comprised peripheral blood, sampled on day 0 of AZD1222 vaccination. The sequence derives from an adult in good health. The CDR3 sequence is CASSSLQNGAFF. The CDR3, as DNA: TGTGCCAGCAGTTCCTTACAAAACGGAGCTTTCTTT.